This T cell receptor (beta chain) was captured in a study of T cell repertoires in cytomegalovirus infection. As for the study in general: In public TCR beta signatures, there were indications of both CMV infection and matching HLA type. Study conclusions and caveats: CMV carriers having the relevant HLA were flagged by cumulative public TCR beta family frequency. HLA-C-restricted CMV-specific TCR beta clonotypes were dominant in the ex vivo response.

MiXCR was run by TCRdb on the reads, yielding one entry per CDR3 protein. In the table there are roughly 200,000 distinct CDR3 sequences, about 15% of which are singletons. With V trimmed by 7 bases and J by 0 bases, 6 bases remained unmatched. In germline, CDR1 is SQVTM, CDR2 ANQGSEA. The CDR3 length is 13 residues. This clonotype was picked up a small number of times. Its specificity is not known. The TCR was taken from a human donor in good health (CMV status not recorded). Some clones in this sample may be carry-over from other donors' samples. This sequence joins TRBV29-1 and TRBJ2-7; 7 nucleotides match TRBD1. The specimen sequenced was CD8+ T cells from PBMCs. CDR3: CSGRDSRSYEQYF. The DNA for the CDR3 is TGCAGCGGACGGGACAGCCGCTCCTACGAGCAGTACTTC.